Sequencing of this T cell receptor beta chain was carried out in a study of CD8 T cells in ankylosing spondylitis. One entry per CDR3 protein results from TCRdb running MiXCR on the 5' RACE reads. The sample shows roughly 250,000 distinct CDR3 sequences, 7.5% to 9% of them seen only once. This clonotype has at least ten counts. The receptor was isolated from a male donor with ankylosing spondylitis or in good health (not recorded which). The material sequenced was blood, either unsorted or a sorted T cell fraction (not recorded which).

CDR3 sequence (DNA): TGTGCCAGCAGTTCACACCAGGGAAGTTGGGTCTATGAGCAGTTCTTC. Translating it yields CASSSHQGSWVYEQFF. The chain joins TRBV7-9 to TRBJ2-1; tentative D call: TRBD1 (5 bases). The germline gives CDR1 SEHNR, CDR2 FQNEAQ (reference sequence). Deletions cut 6 bases from V and 8 bases from J, with 23 bases between. The CDR3 length is 16 residues.